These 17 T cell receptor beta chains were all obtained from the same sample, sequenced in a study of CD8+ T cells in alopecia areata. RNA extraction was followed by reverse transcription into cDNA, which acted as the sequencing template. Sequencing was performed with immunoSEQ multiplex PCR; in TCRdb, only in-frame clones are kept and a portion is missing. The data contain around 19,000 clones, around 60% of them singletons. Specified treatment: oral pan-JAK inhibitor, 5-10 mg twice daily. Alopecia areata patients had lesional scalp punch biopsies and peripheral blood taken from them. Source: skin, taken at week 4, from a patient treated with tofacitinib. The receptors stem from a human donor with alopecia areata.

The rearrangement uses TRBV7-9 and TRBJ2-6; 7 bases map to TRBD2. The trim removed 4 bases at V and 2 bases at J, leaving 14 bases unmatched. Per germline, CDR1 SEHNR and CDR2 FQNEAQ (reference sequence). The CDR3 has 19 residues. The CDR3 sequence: CASSSPGGWRPAGANVLTF. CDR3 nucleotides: TGTGCCAGCAGCTCCCCGGGGGGATGGAGGCCTGCTGGGGCCAACGTCCTGACTTTC.

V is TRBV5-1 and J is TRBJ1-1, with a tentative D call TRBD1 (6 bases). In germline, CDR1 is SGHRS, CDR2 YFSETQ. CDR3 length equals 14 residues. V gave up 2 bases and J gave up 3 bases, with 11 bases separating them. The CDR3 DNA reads TGCGCCAGCAGCTTAATGAGGGGGGACACTGAAGCTTTCTTT. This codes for CASSLMRGDTEAFF.

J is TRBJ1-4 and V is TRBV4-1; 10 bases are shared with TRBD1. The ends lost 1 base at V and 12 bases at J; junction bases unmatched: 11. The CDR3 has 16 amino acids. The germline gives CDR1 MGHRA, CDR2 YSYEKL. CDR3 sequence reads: CASSQASGQGRVELFF. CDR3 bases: TGCGCCAGCAGCCAAGCTTCGGGACAGGGGCGAGTCGAACTGTTTTTT.

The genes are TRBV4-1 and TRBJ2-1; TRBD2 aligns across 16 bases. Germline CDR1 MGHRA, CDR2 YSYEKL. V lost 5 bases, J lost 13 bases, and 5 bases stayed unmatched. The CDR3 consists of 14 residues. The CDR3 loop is CASSRGLAGGQQFF. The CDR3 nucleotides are TGCGCCAGCAGCAGGGGACTAGCGGGGGGGCAACAGTTCTTC.

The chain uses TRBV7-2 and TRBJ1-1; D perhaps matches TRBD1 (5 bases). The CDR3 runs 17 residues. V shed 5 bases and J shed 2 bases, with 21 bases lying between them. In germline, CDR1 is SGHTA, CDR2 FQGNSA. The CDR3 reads CASSRGLTRDPNTEAFF. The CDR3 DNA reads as TGTGCCAGCAGCAGGGGACTTACCAGGGACCCCAACACTGAAGCTTTCTTT.

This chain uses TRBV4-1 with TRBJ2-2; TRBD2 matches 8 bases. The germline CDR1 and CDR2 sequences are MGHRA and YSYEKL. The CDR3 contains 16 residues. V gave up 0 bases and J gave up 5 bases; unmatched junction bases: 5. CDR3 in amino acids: CASSQDGSGGTGELFF. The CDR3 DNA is TGCGCCAGCAGCCAAGATGGCAGCGGGGGAACCGGGGAGCTGTTTTTT.

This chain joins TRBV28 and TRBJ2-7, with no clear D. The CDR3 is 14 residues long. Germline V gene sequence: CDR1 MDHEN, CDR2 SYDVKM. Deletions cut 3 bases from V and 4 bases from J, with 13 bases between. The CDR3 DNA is TGTGCCAGCAGTTTTACCTGGGTATCGTACGAGCAGTACTTC. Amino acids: CASSFTWVSYEQYF.

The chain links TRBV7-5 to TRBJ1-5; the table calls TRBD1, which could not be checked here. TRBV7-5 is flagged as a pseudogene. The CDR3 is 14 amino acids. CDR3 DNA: TGTGCCAGCAGCTTAGTTCAGGGGAGCCAGCCCCAGCATTTT. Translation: CASSLVQGSQPQHF.

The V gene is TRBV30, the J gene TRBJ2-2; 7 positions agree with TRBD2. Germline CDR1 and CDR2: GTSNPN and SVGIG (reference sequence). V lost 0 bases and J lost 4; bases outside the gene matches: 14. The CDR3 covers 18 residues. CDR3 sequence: CAWSVRRAGPWGTGELFF. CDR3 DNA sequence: TGTGCCTGGAGTGTACGTAGAGCGGGGCCATGGGGCACCGGGGAGCTGTTTTTT.

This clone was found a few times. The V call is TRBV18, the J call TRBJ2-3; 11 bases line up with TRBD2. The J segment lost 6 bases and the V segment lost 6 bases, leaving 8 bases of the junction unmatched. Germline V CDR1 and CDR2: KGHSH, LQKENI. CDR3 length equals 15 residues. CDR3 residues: CASSPTGTSGDTQYF. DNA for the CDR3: TGTGCCAGCTCCCCTACCGGGACTAGCGGTGATACGCAGTATTTT.

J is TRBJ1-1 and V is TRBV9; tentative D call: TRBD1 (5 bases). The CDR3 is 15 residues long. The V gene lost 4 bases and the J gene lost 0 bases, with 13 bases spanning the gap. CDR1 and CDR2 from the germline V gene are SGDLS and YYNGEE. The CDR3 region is CASSPHGQVNTEAFF. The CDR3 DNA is TGTGCCAGCAGCCCACATGGACAAGTGAACACTGAAGCTTTCTTT.

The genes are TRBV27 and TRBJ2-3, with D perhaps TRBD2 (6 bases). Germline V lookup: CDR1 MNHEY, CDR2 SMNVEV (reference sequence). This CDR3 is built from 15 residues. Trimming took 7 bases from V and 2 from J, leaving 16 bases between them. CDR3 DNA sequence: TGTGCCAGCAAAACTAGCCGACAGAACACAGATACGCAGTATTTT. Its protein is CASKTSRQNTDTQYF.

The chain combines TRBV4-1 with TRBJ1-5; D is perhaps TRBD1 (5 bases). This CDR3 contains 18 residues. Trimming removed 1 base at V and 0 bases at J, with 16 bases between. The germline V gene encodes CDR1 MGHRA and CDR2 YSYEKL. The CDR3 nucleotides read TGCGCCAGCAGCCAAGGGTTACTCAGGGATCTTAGCAATCAGCCCCAGCATTTT. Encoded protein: CASSQGLLRDLSNQPQHF.

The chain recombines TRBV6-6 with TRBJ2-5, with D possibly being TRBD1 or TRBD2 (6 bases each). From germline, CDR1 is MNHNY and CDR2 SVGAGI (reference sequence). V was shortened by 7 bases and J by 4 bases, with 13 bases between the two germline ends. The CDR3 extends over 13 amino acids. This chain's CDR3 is CASTLGGRETQYF. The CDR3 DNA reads TGTGCCAGCACCCTAGGGGGGAGAGAGACCCAGTACTTC.

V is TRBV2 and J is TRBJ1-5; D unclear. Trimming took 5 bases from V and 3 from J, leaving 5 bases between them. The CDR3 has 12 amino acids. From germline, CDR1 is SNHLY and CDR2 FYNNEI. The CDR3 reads CASSRDNQPQHF. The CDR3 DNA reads TGTGCCAGCAGTAGGGACAATCAGCCCCAGCATTTT.

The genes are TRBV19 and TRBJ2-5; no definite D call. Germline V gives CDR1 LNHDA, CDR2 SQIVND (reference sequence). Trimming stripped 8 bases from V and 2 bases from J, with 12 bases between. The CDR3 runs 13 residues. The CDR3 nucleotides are TGTGCCAGTGGTGGTTCAGGACAAGAGACCCAGTACTTC. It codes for CASGGSGQETQYF.

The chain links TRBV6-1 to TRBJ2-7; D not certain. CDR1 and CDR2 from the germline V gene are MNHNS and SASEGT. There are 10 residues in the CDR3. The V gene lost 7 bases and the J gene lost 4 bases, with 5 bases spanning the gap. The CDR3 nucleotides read TGTGCCAGCAAGGATTACGAGCAGTACTTC. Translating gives CASKDYEQYF.